This TCR beta chain was observed in a study of T cells in localized non-small cell lung cancer. Per germline, CDR1 MNHNY and CDR2 SVGAGI (reference sequence). After removal of 6 bases from V and 1 base from J, the junction contained 6 bases not matched to a gene. The CDR3 has 15 amino acids. A word on this clone: Antigen: not known.

This table comes from immunoSEQ multiplex PCR, and its TCRdb copy is limited to in-frame clones, with some not included. The sample consists of under 150,000 clones, around 89% of them appearing once. Study-level points and caveats: The study sequenced only one region of the tumor. As a result, intratumor heterogeneity could not be excluded and remains possible. Among the top 100 tumor clones, a median approximately 62 appeared in adjacent lung. Uninvolved nearby lung showed the greatest T cell clonality, exceeding that found in tumor.

V usage is TRBV6-6 and J usage is TRBJ2-7; 10 bases fit TRBD1. Specimen: peripheral blood, collected before any cancer treatment. This receptor was obtained from a female donor of 60 years or more with stage I lung adenocarcinoma. Here the CDR3 DNA reads TGTGCCAGCAGCCGCCAGGGACAGGGGTCCTACGAGCAGTACTTC. The encoded protein is CASSRQGQGSYEQYF.